The 30 T cell receptor beta chains below were found in one sample sequenced in a study of vaccination and CD4 T cells after COVID-19. These receptors' targets are unknown. Sample treatment: approximately 11-day PBMC culture with coronavirus spike peptide pools or control peptides (ViraFEST assay). Sequenced with the Oncomine TCR Beta short-read assay was DNA taken from cultured CD4+ T cells. Each CDR3 protein gets one entry after TCRdb re-called the PCR reads with MiXCR. The repertoire consists of around 16,000 distinct CDR3 sequences, with about 51% occurring once and the leading ten covering around 21%. The sample was CD4+ T cells from blood, cultured in vitro, taken before SARS-CoV-2 vaccination. The source is a human donor who had recovered from COVID-19.

The chain uses TRBV5-1 and TRBJ1-5; no clear D gene. The CDR3 has 13 amino acids. Germline-derived CDR1 and CDR2 are SGHRS and YFSETQ. Trimming stripped 1 base from V and 7 bases from J, with 9 bases between. CDR3 nucleotides: TGCGCCAGCAGCTTGTGGGGAACGCAGCCCCAGCATTTT. Protein product: CASSLWGTQPQHF.

This clonotype was detected once. V is TRBV18 and J is TRBJ2-1; 9 bases fit TRBD1. This CDR3 comprises 13 residues. V lost 8 bases, J lost 5 bases, and 4 bases stayed unmatched. From germline, CDR1 is KGHSH and CDR2 LQKENI. The CDR3 is CASQRDRDNEQFF. CDR3 sequence (DNA): TGTGCCAGCCAAAGGGACAGGGACAATGAGCAGTTCTTC. The full variable domain, completed using reference TRBV18 and TRBJ2-1, is NAGVMQNPRHLVRRRGQEARLRCSPMKGHSHVYWYRQLPEEGLKFMVYLQKENIIDESGMPKERFSAEFPKEGPSILRIQQVVRGDSAAYFCASQRDRDNEQFFGPGTRLTVL.

The J gene is TRBJ2-5, the V gene TRBV27; tentatively, D is TRBD1 (6 bases). With 6 bases removed from V and 4 bases from J, the gap between germline ends came to 15 bases. Germline CDR1 reads MNHEY; CDR2 reads SMNVEV (reference sequence). This CDR3 has 14 residues. The CDR3 nucleotides are TGTGCCAGCAGGGGACATACCCGGGGAGAGACCCAGTACTTC. This sequence encodes CASRGHTRGETQYF.

This clonotype has a single count. The chain combines TRBV2 with TRBJ2-1, with 12 bases matching TRBD1. The CDR3 is 18 amino acids. Germline assignment: CDR1 SNHLY and CDR2 FYNNEI. J gave up 0 bases and V 6 bases, and 9 bases lay outside the gene matches. The CDR3 region has the DNA TGTGCCAGCAGCGGGGGACAGGGGGCAAGTCTCTCCTACAATGAGCAGTTCTTC. Translating gives CASSGGQGASLSYNEQFF.

This clonotype was observed a handful of times. The CDR3 bases are TGTGCCAGCAGCTTAGGTCCGGGGGCTGGGGCCAACGTCCTGACTTTC. It is translated as CASSLGPGAGANVLTF. V is TRBV7-2 and J is TRBJ2-6, with D perhaps TRBD2 (6 bases). Germline assignment: CDR1 SGHTA and CDR2 FQGNSA. Trimming took 1 base from V and 2 from J, leaving 9 bases between them. This CDR3 is built from 16 residues.

The V and J genes are TRBV12-3 or TRBV12-4 and TRBJ1-2; D unclear. V was clipped by 7 bases and J by 1 base, with 10 bases between them. The CDR3 is 13 residues long. The CDR3 region has the DNA TGTGCCAGCACCGAACAGATTAACTATGGCTACACCTTC. It is translated as CASTEQINYGYTF.

V gene TRBV5-6 combines with J gene TRBJ2-5; D ambiguous. V was cut by 5 bases and J by 5 bases, with 19 bases left in between. In germline, CDR1 is SGHDT, CDR2 YYEEEE. The CDR3 extends over 15 amino acids. Written as DNA, the CDR3 is TGTGCCAGCAGATCTAACCGGGCCGGGCGGGAGACCCAGTACTTC. Protein sequence: CASRSNRAGRETQYF.

This clonotype was seen more than once but under ten times. This sequence joins TRBV27 and TRBJ2-7; 8 positions match TRBD1. J was trimmed by 5 bases and V by 6 bases; bases with no gene match: 6. CDR3 length: 13 residues. The V gene's germline CDR1 is MNHEY and CDR2 SMNVEV (reference sequence). In DNA form, the CDR3 reads TGTGCCAGCAGAACCTCGGGACAGGACGAGCAGTACTTC. Its translation: CASRTSGQDEQYF.

In this sample, this clonotype turned up a few times. The chain carries TRBV6-1 and TRBJ2-3, with D possibly TRBD2 on 6 matching bases. V was pared by 4 bases and J by 6 bases, with 11 bases between. The CDR3 is made up of 13 amino acids. Germline lookup yields CDR1 MNHNS and CDR2 SASEGT. CDR3 sequence: CASSAGGRDTQYF. The CDR3 nucleotides are TGTGCCAGCAGTGCCGGGGGAAGGGATACGCAGTATTTT.

The V and J genes are TRBV7-9 and TRBJ2-5; tentatively, D is TRBD2 (6 bases). The CDR3 covers 18 residues. Trimming left V 1 base short and J 1 base short, with 19 bases between. The germline V gene encodes CDR1 SEHNR and CDR2 FQNEAQ (reference sequence). The CDR3: CASSLGMWTIKSQETQYF. The CDR3 DNA reads as TGTGCCAGCAGCTTAGGGATGTGGACTATTAAGTCCCAAGAGACCCAGTACTTC.

The V call is TRBV19, the J call TRBJ2-3; TRBD2 agrees at 8 bases. The CDR3 sequence is 14 residues long. The V and J ends lost 6 bases and 0 bases, in that order; junction bases with no gene match: 2. CDR1 and CDR2 (germline): LNHDA, SQIVND (reference sequence). The CDR3 region has the DNA TGTGCCAGTAGATCTAGCGGGAGCACAGATACGCAGTATTTT. This codes for CASRSSGSTDTQYF.

This chain connects TRBV12-3 or TRBV12-4 to TRBJ1-5; D is uncertain. The CDR3 covers 11 residues. Trimming cost V 3 bases and J 4 bases, with 1 base left between them. The CDR3 DNA reads TGTGCCAGCAGTTTGAATCAGCCCCAGCATTTT. Its translation is CASSLNQPQHF.

V is TRBV7-9 and J is TRBJ2-1; TRBD1 matches 9 bases. Per germline, CDR1 SEHNR and CDR2 FQNEAQ (reference sequence). V dropped 5 bases and J dropped 13; count of bases not matched to a gene: 12. The CDR3 extends over 14 amino acids. CDR3 DNA sequence: TGTGCCAGCAGCCCAGCATTCGGGACAGGGATCCAGTTCTTC. It is translated as CASSPAFGTGIQFF.

This clonotype was seen a few times. CDR3 protein: CASSLEGLALEQYF. The CDR3 DNA reads TGTGCCAGCAGCTTAGAGGGACTGGCCCTGGAGCAGTACTTC. The rearrangement links TRBV7-2 to TRBJ2-7, with D perhaps matching TRBD2 (6 bases). Looked up from germline, CDR1 is SGHTA and CDR2 is FQGNSA. V was cut by 1 base and J by 7 bases, with 14 bases left in between. This CDR3 is built from 14 residues.

This clonotype was seen only a few times. This rearrangement joins TRBV6-1 to TRBJ2-5, with D possibly called TRBD1 or TRBD2 (5 bases each). CDR3 size: 14 residues. The germline CDR1 and CDR2 sequences are MNHNS and SASEGT. Trimming stripped 6 bases from V and 2 bases from J, with 13 bases between. CDR3 sequence (DNA): TGTGCCAGCAGCCGGGACGGAGCACAAGAGACCCAGTACTTC. It is translated as CASSRDGAQETQYF.

This clonotype came up a few times. The gene calls are TRBV6-1 and TRBJ1-5, with D tentatively TRBD1 (5 bases). Looked up from germline, CDR1 is MNHNS and CDR2 is SASEGT. The CDR3 contains 15 residues. The V end was cut by 6 bases, the J end by 6 bases, with 18 bases between. This chain's CDR3 is CASRRGKTEGQPQHF. DNA for the CDR3: TGTGCCAGCAGACGCGGGAAGACAGAGGGTCAGCCCCAGCATTTT.

The V and J genes are TRBV19 and TRBJ1-2; D remains ambiguous. Trimming removed 0 bases at V and 3 bases at J, with 5 bases between. In germline, CDR1 is LNHDA, CDR2 SQIVND (reference sequence). The CDR3 contains 13 residues. This chain's CDR3 is CASSIEGYYGYTF. As DNA, the CDR3 is TGTGCCAGTAGTATAGAGGGTTACTATGGCTACACCTTC.

The chain links TRBV6-1 to TRBJ2-6; tentative D call: TRBD2 (5 bases). The CDR3 has 15 residues. CDR1 and CDR2 (germline): MNHNS, SASEGT. Trimming removed 8 bases from V and 0 bases from J, with 11 bases in between. The CDR3 here is CASRDRSSGANVLTF. In DNA form, the CDR3 reads TGTGCCAGCCGGGATAGGAGCTCTGGGGCCAACGTCCTGACTTTC.

This chain connects TRBV6-5 to TRBJ1-2; 7 bases agree with TRBD1. CDR1 is MNHEY and CDR2 is SVGAGI in the germline V gene. V dropped 0 bases and J dropped 2; count of bases not matched to a gene: 15. The CDR3 sequence is 19 residues long. The CDR3: CASSYSISRRQGANYGYTF. CDR3 coding DNA: TGTGCCAGCAGTTACTCGATAAGTAGGCGACAGGGTGCAAACTATGGCTACACCTTC.

This chain uses TRBV12-3 or TRBV12-4 with TRBJ2-5; D is perhaps TRBD1 (6 bases). V was shortened by 2 bases and J by 4 bases, with 11 bases between the two germline ends. The CDR3 has 14 residues. The CDR3 sequence: CASSLWTVRETQYF. The CDR3, as DNA: TGTGCCAGCAGTTTATGGACAGTTCGAGAGACCCAGTACTTC.

The chain couples TRBV7-3 to TRBJ2-1; 7 bases are a match to TRBD2. CDR3 length: 15 amino acids. From germline, CDR1 is SGHTA and CDR2 FQGTGA. With V trimmed by 0 bases and J by 5 bases, 4 bases remained unmatched. CDR3 in amino acids: CASSLTGGIDNEQFF. DNA for the CDR3: TGTGCCAGCAGCTTAACGGGGGGGATTGACAATGAGCAGTTCTTC.

The chain is built from TRBV20-1 and TRBJ2-7, with 11 bases matching TRBD2. Germline trimming cut 6 bases from V and 4 bases from J; bases unmatched to any gene: 14. CDR3 length: 16 residues. Per germline, CDR1 DFQATT and CDR2 SNEGSKA (reference sequence). CDR3: CSAKTSGSSGLYEQYF. The CDR3 region has the DNA TGCAGTGCCAAAACTAGCGGGAGCTCGGGTTTATACGAGCAGTACTTC.

CDR3 bases: TGTGCCACCCTGGGCTACAATGAAAAACTGTTTTTT. Its protein product is CATLGYNEKLFF. The V and J genes are TRBV28 and TRBJ1-4; D is undetermined. This CDR3 is 12 amino acids long. V was trimmed by 10 bases and J by 5 bases, leaving 11 bases between them. The germline CDR1 and CDR2 sequences are MDHEN and SYDVKM.

This clonotype has a handful of counts. The chain uses TRBV20-1 and TRBJ1-6, with D perhaps matching TRBD1 (5 bases). Germline V gene data show CDR1 as DFQATT and CDR2 as SNEGSKA (reference sequence). V was cut by 5 bases and J by 0 bases, with 11 bases left in between. This CDR3 has 15 amino acids. CDR3 region: CSAHQGSSYNSPLHF. DNA of the CDR3: TGCAGTGCTCATCAGGGAAGCTCCTATAATTCACCCCTCCACTTT.

A few counts support this clonotype. The rearrangement uses TRBV27 and TRBJ2-3; 15 bases fit TRBD2. Looked up from germline, CDR1 is MNHEY and CDR2 is SMNVEV (reference sequence). The CDR3 runs to 17 residues. J gave up 3 bases and V 5 bases, and 6 bases lay outside the gene matches. This CDR3 reads CASSLRTSGRATDTQYF. CDR3 DNA: TGTGCCAGCAGTCTCCGGACTAGCGGGAGGGCAACAGATACGCAGTATTTT.

In this sample, this clonotype turned up a few times. The V gene is TRBV20-1, the J gene TRBJ2-7, with 11 bases matching TRBD2. The J segment lost 5 bases and the V segment lost 0 bases, leaving 9 bases of the junction unmatched. Germline V gene lookup returns CDR1 DFQATT and CDR2 SNEGSKA (reference sequence). The CDR3 runs 16 residues. The CDR3 DNA sequence: TGCAGTGCTAGAGATACCCGACTAGCGGGATTCGACGAGCAGTACTTC. Amino acids: CSARDTRLAGFDEQYF.

The chain combines TRBV7-9 with TRBJ2-2; D may match TRBD1 or TRBD2 (5 bases each). The V gene's germline CDR1 is SEHNR and CDR2 FQNEAQ (reference sequence). Trimming cost V 7 bases and J 6 bases, with 21 bases left between them. The CDR3 has 16 amino acids. CDR3 loop: CASKNGGNVGSGELFF. CDR3 in DNA: TGTGCCAGCAAAAATGGGGGAAATGTCGGTTCCGGGGAGCTGTTTTTT.

J is TRBJ2-5 and V is TRBV24-1; 7 bases fit TRBD1. After removal of 3 bases from V and 7 bases from J, the junction contained 13 bases not matched to a gene. CDR3 length: 16 amino acids. The germline V gene has CDR1 KGHDR and CDR2 SFDVKD. The CDR3 DNA follows: TGTGCCACCAGTGATACGCGGACAGGTGGTTGGGGGACCCAGTACTTC. Residues: CATSDTRTGGWGTQYF.

A few counts support this clonotype. V and J are TRBV19 and TRBJ2-1, with 7 bases aligning to TRBD1. The CDR3 runs 16 residues. V shed 4 bases and J 0 bases; nucleotides not matched to a gene: 6. CDR1 is LNHDA and CDR2 is SQIVND in the germline V gene (reference sequence). CDR3 region: CASSTRQGGSYNEQFF. CDR3 nucleotides: TGTGCCAGTAGTACCCGACAGGGCGGCTCCTACAATGAGCAGTTCTTC.

V is TRBV28 and J is TRBJ2-4, with 8 nucleotides matching TRBD2. V trimming: 5 bases; J trimming: 1 base; junction bases outside the gene matches: 4. CDR1 and CDR2 (germline): MDHEN, SYDVKM. The CDR3 has 15 residues. CDR3 amino acids: CASSIGGAAKNIQYF. In nucleotides, the CDR3 is TGTGCCAGCAGTATCGGGGGGGCCGCCAAAAACATTCAGTACTTC.